The rows below give T cell receptor beta chains drawn from one sample of a study of CD8 T cells in ankylosing spondylitis. TCRdb used MiXCR to reprocess the 5' RACE reads, holding one entry per CDR3 protein. Of hundreds of thousands of distinct CDR3 sequences listed, 12% are singletons. The sample comprised blood, either unsorted or a sorted T cell fraction (not recorded which). These receptors originate from a male donor with ankylosing spondylitis. Both conserved end residues are part of each CDR3. D genes are given only for firm matches. For some rows the clone size is stated as once, few or many, or as a class when expanded; others skip it.

clone_size: NA
d_call: NA
j_call: TRBJ2-4
v_call: TRBV4-1
cdr3_aa: CASSQGQLLPLAKNIQYF
cdr3_nt: TGCGCCAGCAGCCAAGGACAGCTCCTCCCGCTAGCCAAAAACATTCAGTACTTC

clone_size: NA
d_call: TRBD1
j_call: TRBJ1-5
v_call: TRBV24-1
cdr3_aa: CVTSDRDSQPQHF
cdr3_nt: TGTGTCACCAGTGACAGGGACAGCCAGCCCCAGCATTTT

clone_size: NA
d_call: NA
j_call: TRBJ1-6
v_call: TRBV6-1
cdr3_aa: CASKDSSYNSPLHF
cdr3_nt: TGTGCCAGCAAGGACAGCTCCTATAATTCACCCCTCCACTTT

clone_size: many
d_call: TRBD2
j_call: TRBJ2-7
v_call: TRBV7-2
cdr3_aa: CASSSLAGISYEQYF
cdr3_nt: TGTGCCAGCAGCTCCCTAGCGGGAATTAGCTACGAGCAGTACTTC

clone_size: NA
d_call: NA
j_call: TRBJ2-1
v_call: TRBV11-2
cdr3_aa: CASSLAFYYNEQFF
cdr3_nt: TGTGCCAGCAGCTTAGCTTTCTACTACAATGAGCAGTTCTTC

clone_size: NA
d_call: NA
j_call: TRBJ1-2
v_call: TRBV29-1
cdr3_aa: CSVDALGSLNYGYTF
cdr3_nt: TGCAGCGTTGATGCTTTGGGGTCCCTAAACTATGGCTACACCTTC

clone_size: few
d_call: NA
j_call: TRBJ1-2
v_call: TRBV12-3/TRBV12-4
cdr3_aa: CASSPGGGGKNGYTF
cdr3_nt: TGTGCCAGCAGCCCCGGCGGGGGAGGGAAGAATGGCTACACCTTC

clone_size: NA
d_call: NA
j_call: TRBJ1-5
v_call: TRBV28
cdr3_aa: CASSLWRQPQHF
cdr3_nt: TGTGCCAGCAGTTTATGGCGTCAGCCCCAGCATTTT

clone_size: NA
d_call: NA
j_call: TRBJ2-1
v_call: TRBV4-1
cdr3_aa: CASSHPPGASHEQFF
cdr3_nt: TGCGCCAGCAGCCACCCTCCCGGCGCCTCCCATGAGCAGTTCTTC

clone_size: NA
d_call: TRBD2
j_call: TRBJ2-3
v_call: TRBV10-3
cdr3_aa: CAIRSPGLEVDTQYF
cdr3_nt: TGTGCCATCAGATCACCGGGACTAGAGGTAGATACGCAGTATTTT

clone_size: NA
d_call: TRBD2
j_call: TRBJ2-7
v_call: TRBV19
cdr3_aa: CASSATSGIHYEQYF
cdr3_nt: TGTGCCAGTAGCGCGACTAGCGGGATCCACTACGAGCAGTACTTC

clone_size: few
d_call: NA
j_call: TRBJ2-3
v_call: TRBV7-2
cdr3_aa: CASSQGPGGTDTQYF
cdr3_nt: TGTGCCAGCAGCCAAGGTCCGGGCGGCACAGATACGCAGTATTTT

clone_size: few
d_call: NA
j_call: TRBJ2-7
v_call: TRBV27
cdr3_aa: CASKNGPTYEQYF
cdr3_nt: TGTGCCAGCAAGAACGGGCCGACCTACGAGCAGTACTTC